Following are 31 T cell receptor beta chains from one sample sequenced in a study of blood T cells in healthy people across ages. Alongside a J-beta primer mix, a sample-barcoded 5' primer served in a second PCR lasting roughly 6 to 12 cycles. TCRdb itself ran the 5' RACE reads through MiXCR, one entry per CDR3 protein. Of 1,800,000 or so distinct CDR3 sequences listed, 30% to 40% were seen once; the top ten hold about 21%. The material sequenced was blood. These receptors came from a human donor in good health.

The chain couples TRBV20-1 to TRBJ2-1; 9 positions agree with TRBD2. The length of the CDR3 is 16 residues. V shed 0 bases, J shed 9 bases, and the junction held 12 bases outside the gene matches. Germline loops: CDR1 DFQATT, CDR2 SNEGSKA (reference sequence). The CDR3 nucleotides read TGCAGTGCTAGAGATCCGATCCTAGCGGGGTTTACTGAGCAGTTCTTC. Translation gives CSARDPILAGFTEQFF.

This clonotype was detected only a few times. J is TRBJ2-1 and V is TRBV20-1; perhaps D is TRBD1 or TRBD2 (5 bases each). Per the germline V gene, CDR1 is DFQATT and CDR2 is SNEGSKA (reference sequence). The V and J ends lost 5 bases and 5 bases respectively, with 13 bases between them. The CDR3 extends over 13 amino acids. The CDR3 nucleotides read TGCAGTGCTCCAGGGAGCGCGCACAATGAGCAGTTCTTC. Its protein is CSAPGSAHNEQFF.

This clonotype was recorded a few times. The chain carries TRBV4-3 and TRBJ2-3, with D tentatively TRBD1 or TRBD2 (5 bases each). Trimming left V 3 bases short and J 4 bases short, with 11 bases between. CDR1 is LGHNA, CDR2 YSLEER, per germline. The CDR3 runs 14 residues. CDR3 nucleotide sequence: TGCGCCAGCAGCCAGGGGCGGGTTCCAGATACGCAGTATTTT. Its translation: CASSQGRVPDTQYF.

The chain couples TRBV20-1 to TRBJ1-1; D might be TRBD1 (5 bases). The V and J ends lost 6 bases and 2 bases respectively, with 16 bases between them. Germline V gives CDR1 DFQATT, CDR2 SNEGSKA (reference sequence). The CDR3 length is 14 residues. CDR3: CSARGSPSNTEAFF. The CDR3 DNA reads as TGCAGTGCCCGGGGGTCCCCGAGCAACACTGAAGCTTTCTTT.

The chain employs TRBV24-1 and TRBJ2-5; D assignment may be TRBD1 or TRBD2 (5 bases each). The CDR3 consists of 16 residues. V lost 3 bases and J 5 bases, leaving 18 bases between the germline ends. Germline V gene sequence: CDR1 KGHDR, CDR2 SFDVKD. The CDR3: CATSDPGLWIIETQYF. In nucleotides, the CDR3 is TGTGCCACCAGTGATCCGGGGCTGTGGATTATTGAGACCCAGTACTTC.

The chain combines TRBV29-1 with TRBJ2-1; 10 bases agree with TRBD2. CDR1 and CDR2 from the germline V gene are SQVTM and ANQGSEA. V dropped 5 bases and J dropped 4; count of bases not matched to a gene: 11. CDR3 length: 16 amino acids. The chain's CDR3 is CSVNLAGVFGYNEQFF. In DNA form, the CDR3 reads TGCAGCGTTAACCTAGCGGGGGTATTTGGTTACAATGAGCAGTTCTTC.

The CDR3 nucleotides are TGTGCCATCAGTGATGGGACGCGCCCAGGCACAGATACGCAGTATTTT. It encodes CAISDGTRPGTDTQYF. The genes are TRBV10-3 and TRBJ2-3; D could derive from TRBD1 or TRBD2 (5 bases each). The V gene lost 3 bases and the J gene lost 1 base, with 14 bases spanning the gap. Per the germline V gene, CDR1 is ENHRY and CDR2 is SYGVKD. The CDR3 sequence is 16 residues long.

This clonotype appeared a few times. The rearrangement joins TRBV7-9 to TRBJ1-2, with D unresolved. Germline V gene sequence: CDR1 SEHNR, CDR2 FQNEAQ (reference sequence). V dropped 0 bases and J dropped 2 bases, with 10 bases sitting between them. This CDR3 region has 15 residues. This CDR3 reads CASSLARRSNYGYTF. The CDR3 region has the DNA TGTGCCAGCAGCTTAGCGCGGAGGTCGAACTATGGCTACACCTTC.

This clonotype was observed a handful of times. The chain uses TRBV7-9 and TRBJ2-4, with D unresolved. The closer fit of TRBJ2-7 to the DNA end suggests the J call may be wrong. This CDR3 spans 14 amino acids. From germline, CDR1 is SEHNR and CDR2 FQNEAQ (reference sequence). The CDR3 reads CASSHALLTYEQYF. In DNA, the CDR3 is TGTGCCAGCAGCCATGCTCTTTTAACCTACGAGCAGTACTTC.

The chain joins TRBV5-1 to TRBJ2-5, with 9 bases matching TRBD1. This CDR3 contains 16 residues. Germline V gives CDR1 SGHRS, CDR2 YFSETQ. The V gene end was trimmed by 8 bases and the J gene end by 2 bases; junction bases not matched to a gene: 13. The CDR3 here is CASSPGQGSGQETQYF. The CDR3 nucleotides are TGCGCCAGTAGCCCGGGACAGGGTTCGGGACAAGAGACCCAGTACTTC.

The chain uses TRBV28 and TRBJ1-6; D uncertain. Trimming took 7 bases from V and 8 from J, leaving 6 bases between them. Germline lookup yields CDR1 MDHEN and CDR2 SYDVKM. The CDR3 has 11 amino acids. The CDR3 DNA is TGTGCCAGCATGGCGGATTCACCCCTCCACTTT. This translates into CASMADSPLHF.

The chain joins TRBV5-5 to TRBJ2-3; D is unclear. V was pared by 1 base and J by 0 bases, with 9 bases between. Germline CDR1 SGHKS, CDR2 YYEKEE (reference sequence). The CDR3 totals 15 residues. The CDR3 is CASSLLWDSTDTQYF. Here the CDR3 DNA reads TGTGCCAGCAGCTTGCTGTGGGATAGCACAGATACGCAGTATTTT.

This clonotype was counted between two and nine times. The rearrangement links TRBV10-3 to TRBJ1-2; no clear D gene. Trimming took 0 bases from V and 2 from J, leaving 10 bases between them. This CDR3 has 15 amino acids. Germline lookup yields CDR1 ENHRY and CDR2 SYGVKD. CDR3 sequence reads: CAISESKTRNYGYTF. Written as DNA, the CDR3 is TGTGCCATCAGTGAGTCGAAAACCAGAAACTATGGCTACACCTTC.

The chain combines TRBV4-3 with TRBJ1-2; TRBD1 agrees at 7 bases. CDR3 length: 16 amino acids. Per the germline V gene, CDR1 is LGHNA and CDR2 is YSLEER. V trimming: 0 bases; J trimming: 1 base; junction bases outside the gene matches: 5. CDR3 residues: CASSQDSGQLNYGYTF. In nucleotides, the CDR3 is TGCGCCAGCAGCCAAGATTCGGGACAGCTTAACTATGGCTACACCTTC.

V and J are TRBV7-3 and TRBJ2-1; TRBD1 matches at 7 bases. The germline gives CDR1 SGHTA, CDR2 FQGTGA. The length of the CDR3 is 16 residues. V was pared by 0 bases and J by 8 bases, with 10 bases of the junction left unmatched. In DNA, the CDR3 is TGTGCCAGCAGCTTAACCGGCGGCAGGGGGAAGGATGAGCAGTTCTTC. It yields the protein CASSLTGGRGKDEQFF.

The chain is built from TRBV5-1 and TRBJ2-6, with TRBD2 matching 8 bases. Germline V lookup: CDR1 SGHRS, CDR2 YFSETQ. This CDR3 is 17 amino acids long. V lost 5 bases, J lost 0 bases, and 7 bases stayed unmatched. The CDR3 region has the DNA TGCGCCAGCAGTTCGCATCGGGGGGGCTCTGGGGCCAACGTCCTGACTTTC. Translation: CASSSHRGGSGANVLTF.

The table lists this clonotype with a count of one. The junction departs from the called germline gene at one end, perhaps through a read error. The chain links TRBV27 to TRBJ2-1; 13 bases align to TRBD2. The CDR3 length is 17 residues. CDR1 is MNHEY and CDR2 is SMNVEV in the germline V gene (reference sequence). The CDR3 DNA follows: TGTGTCAGCACGGGACTAGCGGGGAAGAGAAACAACAATGAGCAGTTCTTT. It codes for CVSTGLAGKRNNNEQFF.

In the case of this clonotype: At one end, the junction sequence differs from germline, possibly due to a read error. The chain employs TRBV2 and TRBJ1-5; D is undetermined. This CDR3 comprises 14 residues. Germline loops: CDR1 SNHLY, CDR2 FYNNEI. The CDR3 DNA sequence: TGTGCCGGCAGTGATAGCGGGGTGGATCAGCCCCAGCATTTT. This encodes CAGSDSGVDQPQHF.

This clonotype was seen a single time. The chain has TRBV29-1 and TRBJ1-2; D gene uncertain. From germline, CDR1 is SQVTM and CDR2 ANQGSEA. CDR3 length: 8 amino acids. V dropped 7 bases and J dropped 6 bases, with 3 bases sitting between them. CDR3 region: CSAHGYTF. CDR3 sequence (DNA): TGCAGCGCTCATGGCTACACCTTC.

V usage is TRBV6-6 and J usage is TRBJ2-5, with D unclear. The germline V gene has CDR1 MNHNY and CDR2 SVGAGI (reference sequence). Trimming pared 7 bases from V and 5 bases from J, leaving 11 bases between. The CDR3 is 12 amino acids. CDR3 bases: TGTGCCAGCAAAAGAGTGCAGGAGACCCAGTACTTC. It yields the protein CASKRVQETQYF.

This clonotype came up a few times. V gene TRBV12-3 or TRBV12-4 combines with J gene TRBJ1-2; D might be TRBD1 (6 bases). This CDR3 contains 12 residues. Trimming left V 4 bases short and J 8 bases short, with 11 bases between. CDR3 amino acids: CASSYRVWGYTF. The CDR3 coding sequence is TGTGCCAGCAGTTACAGGGTCTGGGGCTACACCTTC.

The chain has TRBV9 and TRBJ1-2, with D unclear. Looked up from germline, CDR1 is SGDLS and CDR2 is YYNGEE. Trimming took off 0 bases at V and 4 bases at J, with 16 bases between the two ends. CDR3 length: 16 residues. CDR3 nucleotide sequence: TGTGCCAGCAGCGTAGGTCGGGGAGAACAAAGCTATGGCTACACCTTC. Encoded protein: CASSVGRGEQSYGYTF.

The chain carries TRBV7-9 and TRBJ2-2, with unresolved D. Per the germline V gene, CDR1 is SEHNR and CDR2 is FQNEAQ (reference sequence). CDR3 length: 12 residues. V lost 1 base, J lost 9 bases, and 6 bases lay in between. The CDR3 spells CASSLGARELFF. DNA of the CDR3: TGTGCCAGCAGCTTAGGCGCCCGGGAGCTGTTTTTT.

The chain couples TRBV5-1 to TRBJ1-2, with D perhaps TRBD1 (6 bases). Per the germline V gene, CDR1 is SGHRS and CDR2 is YFSETQ. The CDR3 runs 13 residues. Trimming shortened V by 4 bases and J by 7 bases, and 14 bases separated the two germline ends. DNA of the CDR3: TGCGCCAGCAGCCCCCAGGGGTCTACTGGCTACACCTTC. Its translation: CASSPQGSTGYTF. Based on the CDR3 plus reference TRBV5-1 and TRBJ1-2, the full variable domain is KAGVTQTPRYLIKTRGQQVTLSCSPISGHRSVSWYQQTPGQGLQFLFEYFSETQRNKGNFPGRFSGRQFSNSRSEMNVSTLELGDSALYLCASSPQGSTGYTFGSGTRLTVV.

This clonotype was detected once. A read error may account for a junction end that differs from germline. The rearrangement links TRBV7-2 to TRBJ1-2; no clear D. Per the germline V gene, CDR1 is SGHTA and CDR2 is FQGNSA. The CDR3 has 15 amino acids. The CDR3 sequence: CASGLDSPASYSYTF. In DNA, the CDR3 is TGTGCCAGCGGCTTAGATTCTCCTGCATCCTATAGCTACACCTTC.

The CDR3 loop reads CASSSRLGGDTQYF. In DNA form, the CDR3 reads TGTGCCAGCAGCTCTCGACTAGGGGGCGATACGCAGTATTTT. This chain joins TRBV7-3 and TRBJ2-3, with a tentative D call TRBD1 (7 bases). Trimming cost V 4 bases and J 6 bases, with 14 bases left between them. The CDR3 has 14 amino acids. Per germline, CDR1 SGHTA and CDR2 FQGTGA. Full variable domain (missing parts from reference TRBV7-3 and TRBJ2-3): GAGVSQTPSNKVTEKGKYVELRCDPISGHTALYWYRQSLGQGPEFLIYFQGTGAADDSGLPNDRFFAVRPEGSVSTLKIQRTERGDSAVYLCASSSRLGGDTQYFGPGTRLTVL.

The chain couples TRBV29-1 to TRBJ1-2; unclear D gene. Trimming pared 0 bases from V and 4 bases from J, leaving 15 bases between. The CDR3 length is 15 residues. Germline V CDR1 and CDR2: SQVTM, ANQGSEA. The CDR3 is CSVEDLEDWLYGYTF. The CDR3 DNA reads TGCAGCGTTGAAGATCTCGAGGATTGGCTCTATGGCTACACCTTC.

The gene calls are TRBV5-5 and TRBJ1-5, with a possible D match to TRBD1 (5 bases). The V end lost 4 bases, the J end lost 6 bases, and 20 bases lay between the germline ends. CDR3 length equals 16 residues. Germline-derived CDR1 and CDR2 are SGHKS and YYEKEE (reference sequence). DNA for the CDR3: TGTGCCAGCAGCAAAGAGGGTCGGACATTGGGTCAGCCCCAGCATTTT. Translated: CASSKEGRTLGQPQHF.

The chain links TRBV20-1 to TRBJ2-1; 7 nucleotides line up with TRBD2. This CDR3 has 16 amino acids. The junction had 12 bases not matched to a gene; V was cut back by 6 bases and J by 1 base. Per the germline V gene, CDR1 is DFQATT and CDR2 is SNEGSKA (reference sequence). The CDR3 sequence is CSASEALADSYNEQFF. In DNA form, the CDR3 reads TGCAGTGCCTCGGAAGCGCTAGCGGATTCCTACAATGAGCAGTTCTTC.

This clonotype was observed a few times. The chain has TRBV12-3 or TRBV12-4 and TRBJ2-7, with 8 bases aligning to TRBD2. V dropped 6 bases and J dropped 5; count of bases not matched to a gene: 3. The CDR3 is 12 residues long. The CDR3 bases are TGTGCCAGCAGGCCGGGGGGGCACGAGCAGTACTTC. It specifies CASRPGGHEQYF.

V usage is TRBV5-1 and J usage is TRBJ2-6; the D gene is possibly TRBD1 (5 bases). The CDR3 runs to 15 residues. Looked up from germline, CDR1 is SGHRS and CDR2 is YFSETQ. Trimming shortened V by 5 bases and J by 4 bases, and 13 bases separated the two germline ends. The CDR3 DNA sequence: TGCGCCAGCAGAATACAGGCTGCCGGGGCCAACGTCCTGACTTTC. This translates into CASRIQAAGANVLTF.